The clone carrying this T cell receptor beta chain was recorded a few times. RNA transcripts served as the template for amplifying TCR beta CDR3 regions. Initially, a first-round RT-PCR of the TCR CDR3 employed the HTBI primer set. TCRdb reprocessed the multiplex PCR reads with MiXCR, giving one entry per CDR3 protein. The table has roughly 520,000 distinct CDR3 sequences, roughly a quarter seen once. This specimen belongs to a study of T cells in Graves' hyperthyroidism and ophthalmopathy. From germline, CDR1 is MNHEY and CDR2 SVGEGT. This CDR3 region has 12 residues. Sequencing was carried out using blood. The gene calls are TRBV6-2 or TRBV6-3 and TRBJ2-2; unclear D gene. This TCR was recovered from a woman aged 25 to 39 with Graves' ophthalmopathy. The CDR3 nucleotides read TGTGTCTCGATCGAGCCCGACGGGGAGCTGTTTTTT. Amino acid sequence: CVSIEPDGELFF.